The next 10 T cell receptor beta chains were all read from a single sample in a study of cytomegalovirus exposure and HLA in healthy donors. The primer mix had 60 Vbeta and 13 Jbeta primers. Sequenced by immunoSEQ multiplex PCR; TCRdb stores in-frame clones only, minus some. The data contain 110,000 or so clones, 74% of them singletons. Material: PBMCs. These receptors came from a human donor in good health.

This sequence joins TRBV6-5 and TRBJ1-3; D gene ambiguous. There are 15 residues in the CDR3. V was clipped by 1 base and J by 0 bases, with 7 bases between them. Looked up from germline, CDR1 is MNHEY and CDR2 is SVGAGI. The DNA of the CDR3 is TGTGCCAGCAGTTACTTTTCCAGCTCTGGAAACACCATATATTTT. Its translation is CASSYFSSSGNTIYF.

The CDR3 is CSVGGGSFGYTF. The CDR3 coding sequence is TGCAGCGTTGGTGGCGGATCTTTTGGCTACACCTTC. V and J are TRBV29-1 and TRBJ1-2, with D unresolved. The length of the CDR3 is 12 residues. The V gene's germline CDR1 is SQVTM and CDR2 ANQGSEA. V was pared by 4 bases and J by 7 bases, with 13 bases between.

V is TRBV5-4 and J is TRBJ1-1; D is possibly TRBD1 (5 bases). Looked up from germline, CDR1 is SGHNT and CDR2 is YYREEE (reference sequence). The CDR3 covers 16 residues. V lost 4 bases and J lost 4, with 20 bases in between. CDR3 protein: CASSPSSGKESTEAFF. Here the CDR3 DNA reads TGTGCCAGCAGCCCGAGCTCAGGGAAGGAGAGCACTGAAGCTTTCTTT.

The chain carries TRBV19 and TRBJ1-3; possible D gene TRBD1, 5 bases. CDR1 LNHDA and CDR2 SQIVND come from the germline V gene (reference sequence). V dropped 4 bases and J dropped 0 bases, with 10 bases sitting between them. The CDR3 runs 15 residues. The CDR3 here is CASSNRQSSGNTIYF. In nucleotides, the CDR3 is TGTGCCAGTAGTAACCGACAGAGCTCTGGAAACACCATATATTTT.

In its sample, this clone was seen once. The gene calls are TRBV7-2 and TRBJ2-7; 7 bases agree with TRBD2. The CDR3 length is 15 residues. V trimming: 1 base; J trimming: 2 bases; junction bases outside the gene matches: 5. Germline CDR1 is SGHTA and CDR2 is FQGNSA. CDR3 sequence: CASSLGQGGPYEQYF. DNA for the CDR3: TGTGCCAGCAGCTTAGGCCAGGGAGGGCCCTACGAGCAGTACTTC.

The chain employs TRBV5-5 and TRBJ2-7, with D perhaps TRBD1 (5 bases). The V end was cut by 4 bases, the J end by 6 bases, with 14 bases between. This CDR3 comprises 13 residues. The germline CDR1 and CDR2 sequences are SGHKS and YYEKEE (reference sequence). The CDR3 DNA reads TGTGCCAGCAGCCGAGGAACAGGACGCGAGCAGTACTTC. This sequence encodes CASSRGTGREQYF.

CDR3 DNA: TGCAGCTGTCGGGAGGGAAAGACCCAGTACTTC. It yields the protein CSCREGKTQYF. V is TRBV29-1 and J is TRBJ2-5; 8 bases map to TRBD2. Trimming took 8 bases from V and 6 from J; bases not matched to a gene: 5. The germline V gene has CDR1 SQVTM and CDR2 ANQGSEA. The CDR3 is 11 amino acids.

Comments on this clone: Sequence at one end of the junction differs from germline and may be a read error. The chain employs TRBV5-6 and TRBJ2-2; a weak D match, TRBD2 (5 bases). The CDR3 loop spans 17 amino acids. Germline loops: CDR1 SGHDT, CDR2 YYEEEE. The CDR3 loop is CASSSLEAARATGQLFF. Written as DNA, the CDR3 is TGTGCCAGCAGCTCCCTCGAGGCTGCGAGGGCTACCGGGCAGCTGTTTTTT.

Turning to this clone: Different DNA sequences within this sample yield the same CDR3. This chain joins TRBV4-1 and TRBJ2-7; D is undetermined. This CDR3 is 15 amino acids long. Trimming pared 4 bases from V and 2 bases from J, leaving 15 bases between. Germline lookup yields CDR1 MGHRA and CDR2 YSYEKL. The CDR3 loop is CASSPTGTRAYEQYF. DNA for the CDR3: TGCGCCAGCAGCCCGACCGGAACCCGGGCCTACGAGCAGTACTTC.

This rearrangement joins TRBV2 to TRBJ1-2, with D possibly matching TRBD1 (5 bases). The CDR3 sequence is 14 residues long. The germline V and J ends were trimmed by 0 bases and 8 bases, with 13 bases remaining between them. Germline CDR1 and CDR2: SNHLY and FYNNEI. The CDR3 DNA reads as TGTGCCAGCAGTGAAGCGAGGCAGGGCGGCGGCTACACCTTC. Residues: CASSEARQGGGYTF.